Below are 28 T cell receptor beta chains sequenced from a single sample in a study of blood T cell repertoires in COVID-19. The data were produced by immunoSEQ multiplex PCR, yet TCRdb's version contains in-frame clones alone and is incomplete. The sample lists 100,000 to 150,000 clones; around 89% were seen once. Source material: peripheral blood. These receptor sequences come from a man in his fifties or sixties with COVID-19, enrolled during active disease.

The rearrangement links TRBV4-3 to TRBJ1-5; weak D call: TRBD1 (6 bases). The V end was cut by 1 base, the J end by 4 bases, with 8 bases between. Germline V gene data show CDR1 as LGHNA and CDR2 as YSLEER. The CDR3 is 14 residues long. As DNA, the CDR3 is TGCGCCAGCAGCCAAGGGACAGTTAATCAGCCCCAGCATTTT. Protein: CASSQGTVNQPQHF.

The CDR3 coding sequence is TGTGCCAGCAGAAAGACAGCTCGTTATGGCTACACCTTC. Amino acid sequence: CASRKTARYGYTF. The rearrangement links TRBV28 to TRBJ1-2, with a possible D match to TRBD1 (5 bases). Germline CDR1 MDHEN, CDR2 SYDVKM. V was pared by 6 bases and J by 5 bases, with 13 bases between. CDR3 length: 13 amino acids.

V is TRBV7-2 and J is TRBJ2-7, with TRBD2 matching 7 bases. This CDR3 contains 16 residues. Germline V lookup: CDR1 SGHTA, CDR2 FQGNSA. V shed 1 base, J shed 0 bases, and the junction held 6 bases outside the gene matches. DNA for the CDR3: TGTGCCAGCAGCTTAGACGCCGGGGGGAGCTCCTACGAGCAGTACTTC. Its translation is CASSLDAGGSSYEQYF.

This clone was seen only once. The V gene is TRBV2, the J gene TRBJ2-5; 8 bases fit TRBD2. V dropped 7 bases and J dropped 9; count of bases not matched to a gene: 13. CDR1 is SNHLY, CDR2 FYNNEI, per germline. This CDR3 comprises 14 residues. CDR3 coding DNA: TGTGCCAGCACTCTTACCGGGGGGGGAAAGCCCCAGTACTTC. This gives the protein CASTLTGGGKPQYF.

The rearrangement joins TRBV6-5 to TRBJ1-1; 8 nucleotides align to TRBD1. The CDR3 loop spans 14 amino acids. J lost 7 bases, V lost 6 bases, and 10 bases had no gene match. Looked up from germline, CDR1 is MNHEY and CDR2 is SVGAGI. The CDR3 nucleotides are TGTGCCAGCAGCCAGCAGGGGGCGAGGGATGAAGCTTTCTTT. Translated, it gives CASSQQGARDEAFF.

This clone was counted a few times. V usage is TRBV5-4 and J usage is TRBJ1-1; 8 bases are shared with TRBD1. Trimming took 3 bases from V and 0 from J; bases not matched to a gene: 1. Germline-derived CDR1 and CDR2 are SGHNT and YYREEE (reference sequence). CDR3 length: 14 amino acids. The CDR3 is CASSWDRLNTEAFF. The CDR3 DNA reads TGTGCCAGCAGCTGGGACAGGTTGAACACTGAAGCTTTCTTT.

The genes are TRBV30 and TRBJ1-2; D is perhaps TRBD1 (5 bases). Germline lookup yields CDR1 GTSNPN and CDR2 SVGIG (reference sequence). V shed 2 bases and J shed 8 bases, with 18 bases lying between them. This CDR3 spans 14 amino acids. The CDR3 DNA follows: TGTGCCTGGAGTAGGATGGGGCAGGTGTCAGGCTACACCTTC. Residues: CAWSRMGQVSGYTF.

The chain employs TRBV7-3 and TRBJ2-3, with 7 bases aligning to TRBD2. Germline assignment: CDR1 SGHTA and CDR2 FQGTGA. Trimming cost V 0 bases and J 2 bases; bases outside gene matches: 5. The CDR3 has 16 residues. CDR3 coding DNA: TGTGCCAGCAGCTTAACGGGACTACCGAACACAGATACGCAGTATTTT. Translating gives CASSLTGLPNTDTQYF. Complete variable domain (other parts from reference TRBV7-3 and TRBJ2-3): GAGVSQTPSNKVTEKGKYVELRCDPISGHTALYWYRQSLGQGPEFLIYFQGTGAADDSGLPNDRFFAVRPEGSVSTLKIQRTERGDSAVYLCASSLTGLPNTDTQYFGPGTRLTVL.

The genes are TRBV27 and TRBJ1-4; D uncertain. The CDR3 loop spans 15 amino acids. The germline gives CDR1 MNHEY, CDR2 SMNVEV (reference sequence). V lost 7 bases to trimming and J lost 0 bases, with 12 bases between them. The CDR3 is CASTPRDATNEKLFF. The CDR3 DNA reads TGTGCCAGCACTCCTAGAGATGCAACTAATGAAAAACTGTTTTTT.

This chain joins TRBV5-4 and TRBJ1-2; D remains ambiguous. CDR1 is SGHNT and CDR2 is YYREEE in the germline V gene (reference sequence). V shed 0 bases and J shed 7 bases, with 13 bases lying between them. The CDR3 is made up of 14 amino acids. The CDR3 loop reads CASSLGGGRFGYTF. The CDR3 DNA is TGTGCCAGCAGCTTGGGGGGAGGCAGGTTTGGCTACACCTTC.

The chain combines TRBV5-5 with TRBJ1-5; TRBD1 is a possible D gene (5 bases). From germline, CDR1 is SGHKS and CDR2 YYEKEE (reference sequence). Trimming stripped 4 bases from V and 5 bases from J, with 16 bases between. The CDR3 is 15 residues long. This CDR3 reads CASSQGSNPDQPQHF. In nucleotides, the CDR3 is TGTGCCAGCAGCCAGGGATCTAACCCTGATCAGCCCCAGCATTTT.

V gene TRBV9 combines with J gene TRBJ1-6, with a possible D match to TRBD1 (6 bases). The CDR3 runs 17 residues. Trimming removed 4 bases from V and 0 bases from J, with 14 bases in between. Germline CDR1 and CDR2: SGDLS and YYNGEE. CDR3 DNA: TGTGCCAGCAGCCCAAGTACAGGGAGCTCCTATAATTCACCCCTCCACTTT. Translated, it gives CASSPSTGSSYNSPLHF.

The chain joins TRBV24-1 to TRBJ2-7, with D perhaps TRBD2 (7 bases). Trimming cost V 5 bases and J 2 bases, with 12 bases left between them. Germline V gene lookup returns CDR1 KGHDR and CDR2 SFDVKD. This CDR3 has 14 residues. In nucleotides, the CDR3 is TGTGCCACCAGTGTTGGGGAGGGGGCCTACGAGCAGTACTTC. It translates to CATSVGEGAYEQYF.

The gene calls are TRBV6-1 and TRBJ1-2, with 9 bases fitting TRBD1. The CDR3 has 13 amino acids. CDR1 and CDR2 from the germline V gene are MNHNS and SASEGT. V was pared by 3 bases and J by 9 bases, with 5 bases of the junction left unmatched. The CDR3 bases are TGTGCCAGCAGTGACGGACAGGGGAGGAGCTACACCTTC. This gives the protein CASSDGQGRSYTF.

This rearrangement joins TRBV27 to TRBJ2-7, with D tentatively TRBD1 (5 bases). CDR3 length equals 15 residues. Germline V gene data show CDR1 as MNHEY and CDR2 as SMNVEV (reference sequence). V was pared by 5 bases and J by 5 bases, with 19 bases between. The CDR3 reads CASSPPQGNLDEQYF. CDR3 DNA sequence: TGTGCCAGCAGTCCACCCCAGGGAAATCTTGACGAGCAGTACTTC.

This chain links TRBV7-9 with TRBJ1-2, with unresolved D. V dropped 1 base and J dropped 8 bases, with 11 bases sitting between them. Germline V gene data show CDR1 as SEHNR and CDR2 as FQNEAQ (reference sequence). This CDR3 has 13 amino acids. CDR3 sequence: CASSLVRGGGYTF. CDR3 nucleotides: TGTGCCAGCAGCTTAGTCCGTGGTGGCGGCTACACCTTC.

This sequence joins TRBV19 and TRBJ1-5; a possible D gene is TRBD1 (6 bases). CDR1 is LNHDA and CDR2 is SQIVND in the germline V gene (reference sequence). With 1 base removed from V and 3 bases from J, the gap between germline ends came to 7 bases. This CDR3 has 14 amino acids. The CDR3 here is CASSIGTVNQPQHF. CDR3 in DNA: TGTGCCAGTAGTATAGGGACAGTCAATCAGCCCCAGCATTTT.

The rearrangement uses TRBV3-1 (or the pseudogene TRBV3-2) and TRBJ1-1, with D unresolved. This CDR3 has 13 residues. Per germline, CDR1 LGHDT and CDR2 YNNKEL (reference sequence). The germline V and J ends were trimmed by 2 bases and 2 bases, with 6 bases remaining between them. CDR3 sequence (DNA): TGTGCCAGCAGCCAACTAATTAACACTGAAGCTTTCTTT. Translated, it gives CASSQLINTEAFF.

The genes are TRBV7-8 and TRBJ1-1; D is unclear. This CDR3 region has 15 residues. Germline CDR1 and CDR2: SGHVS and FQNEAQ. Trimming shortened V by 2 bases and J by 0 bases, and 10 bases separated the two germline ends. The CDR3 spells CASSLLGTMNTEAFF. The CDR3 DNA sequence: TGTGCCAGCAGCTTACTGGGCACCATGAACACTGAAGCTTTCTTT.

This rearrangement joins TRBV6-5 to TRBJ2-5, with D hard to call. Per the germline V gene, CDR1 is MNHEY and CDR2 is SVGAGI. The germline V and J ends were trimmed by 5 bases and 5 bases, with 6 bases remaining between them. This CDR3 has 11 residues. The chain's CDR3 is CASSLMETQYF. The DNA for the CDR3 is TGTGCCAGCAGTCTAATGGAGACCCAGTACTTC.

This chain links TRBV30 with TRBJ1-2; possible D gene TRBD1, 5 bases. Germline CDR1 and CDR2: GTSNPN and SVGIG (reference sequence). The CDR3 runs 14 residues. Trimming cost V 3 bases and J 4 bases, with 15 bases left between them. As DNA, the CDR3 is TGTGCCTGGAGCGTTGTAGGGGCGGCCTATGGCTACACCTTC. Protein: CAWSVVGAAYGYTF.

In the case of this clone: The sample holds other DNA sequences that translate to the same CDR3. This chain joins TRBV4-1 and TRBJ2-2; a possible D gene is TRBD2 (5 bases). Germline assignment: CDR1 MGHRA and CDR2 YSYEKL. The CDR3 has 14 residues. V was clipped by 0 bases and J by 5 bases, with 7 bases between them. In DNA form, the CDR3 reads TGCGCCAGCAGCCAAGACCCGGGGACCGGGGAGCTGTTTTTT. Protein product: CASSQDPGTGELFF.

The genes are TRBV29-1 and TRBJ1-1; D gene uncertain. The V and J ends lost 7 bases and 1 base respectively, with 19 bases between them. The V gene's germline CDR1 is SQVTM and CDR2 ANQGSEA. The CDR3 loop spans 15 amino acids. The CDR3 bases are TGCAGCGCTAAACCCCGGGGAGGGCAGAACACTGAAGCTTTCTTT. Its protein product is CSAKPRGGQNTEAFF. The complete variable domain, with remaining parts taken from reference TRBV29-1 and TRBJ1-1, reads SAVISQKPSRDICQRGTSLTIQCQVDSQVTMMFWYRQQPGQSLTLIATANQGSEATYESGFVIDKFPISRPNLTFSTLTVSNMSPEDSSIYLCSAKPRGGQNTEAFFGQGTRLTVV.

The V and J genes are TRBV7-8 and TRBJ2-7, with TRBD1 as a possible D gene (6 bases). Germline loops: CDR1 SGHVS, CDR2 FQNEAQ. With 5 bases removed from V and 0 bases from J, the gap between germline ends came to 11 bases. The length of the CDR3 is 14 residues. CDR3 DNA sequence: TGTGCCAGCAGCCCAACAGGGAACTCCTACGAGCAGTACTTC. Its protein is CASSPTGNSYEQYF.

The chain's CDR3 is CASSLLGADTQYF. CDR3 DNA sequence: TGTGCCAGCAGCTTATTGGGCGCAGATACGCAGTATTTT. The chain couples TRBV7-3 to TRBJ2-3; D unresolved. The CDR3 covers 13 residues. V was pared by 2 bases and J by 4 bases, with 7 bases between. CDR1 and CDR2 (germline): SGHTA, FQGTGA. Full variable domain (rest looked up from reference TRBV7-3 and TRBJ2-3): GAGVSQTPSNKVTEKGKYVELRCDPISGHTALYWYRQSLGQGPEFLIYFQGTGAADDSGLPNDRFFAVRPEGSVSTLKIQRTERGDSAVYLCASSLLGADTQYFGPGTRLTVL.

The chain uses TRBV5-6 and TRBJ1-1, with no clear D. The germline CDR1 and CDR2 sequences are SGHDT and YYEEEE. Trimming left V 2 bases short and J 1 base short, with 6 bases between. The CDR3 has 13 amino acids. The CDR3 DNA reads TGTGCCAGCAGCTTCCGCAGGAACACTGAAGCTTTCTTT. Protein: CASSFRRNTEAFF.

CDR3 sequence (DNA): TGCGCCAGCAGCCAAGGGGCCGGCGCATCTAGCACAGATACGCAGTATTTT. This sequence encodes CASSQGAGASSTDTQYF. The gene calls are TRBV4-3 and TRBJ2-3; no clear D. CDR1 is LGHNA and CDR2 is YSLEER in the germline V gene. The V end was cut by 1 base, the J end by 0 bases, with 14 bases between. This CDR3 region has 17 residues.

The V call is TRBV19, the J call TRBJ2-1; 13 bases fit TRBD2. The CDR3 loop spans 14 amino acids. Trimming removed 7 bases from V and 4 bases from J; junction bases left unmatched: 1. Germline V gives CDR1 LNHDA, CDR2 SQIVND (reference sequence). CDR3 bases: TGTGCCAGTACGGGACTAGCGGGGTACAATGAGCAGTTCTTC. It translates to CASTGLAGYNEQFF.